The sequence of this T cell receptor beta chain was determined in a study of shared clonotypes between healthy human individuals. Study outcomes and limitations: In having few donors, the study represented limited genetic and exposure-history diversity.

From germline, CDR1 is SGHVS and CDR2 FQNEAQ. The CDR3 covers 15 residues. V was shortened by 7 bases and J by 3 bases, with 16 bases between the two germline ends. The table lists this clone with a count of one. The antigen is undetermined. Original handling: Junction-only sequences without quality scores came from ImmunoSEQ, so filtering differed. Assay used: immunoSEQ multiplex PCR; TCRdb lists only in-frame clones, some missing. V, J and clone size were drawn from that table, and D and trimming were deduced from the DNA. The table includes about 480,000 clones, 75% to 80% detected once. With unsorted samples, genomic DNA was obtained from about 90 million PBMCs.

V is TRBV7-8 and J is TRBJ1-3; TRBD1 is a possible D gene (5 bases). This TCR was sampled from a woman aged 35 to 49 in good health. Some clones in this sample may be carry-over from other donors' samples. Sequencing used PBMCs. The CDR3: CASNPSGFGGNTIYF. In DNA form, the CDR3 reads TGTGCCAGCAACCCATCAGGGTTTGGTGGAAACACCATATATTTT.